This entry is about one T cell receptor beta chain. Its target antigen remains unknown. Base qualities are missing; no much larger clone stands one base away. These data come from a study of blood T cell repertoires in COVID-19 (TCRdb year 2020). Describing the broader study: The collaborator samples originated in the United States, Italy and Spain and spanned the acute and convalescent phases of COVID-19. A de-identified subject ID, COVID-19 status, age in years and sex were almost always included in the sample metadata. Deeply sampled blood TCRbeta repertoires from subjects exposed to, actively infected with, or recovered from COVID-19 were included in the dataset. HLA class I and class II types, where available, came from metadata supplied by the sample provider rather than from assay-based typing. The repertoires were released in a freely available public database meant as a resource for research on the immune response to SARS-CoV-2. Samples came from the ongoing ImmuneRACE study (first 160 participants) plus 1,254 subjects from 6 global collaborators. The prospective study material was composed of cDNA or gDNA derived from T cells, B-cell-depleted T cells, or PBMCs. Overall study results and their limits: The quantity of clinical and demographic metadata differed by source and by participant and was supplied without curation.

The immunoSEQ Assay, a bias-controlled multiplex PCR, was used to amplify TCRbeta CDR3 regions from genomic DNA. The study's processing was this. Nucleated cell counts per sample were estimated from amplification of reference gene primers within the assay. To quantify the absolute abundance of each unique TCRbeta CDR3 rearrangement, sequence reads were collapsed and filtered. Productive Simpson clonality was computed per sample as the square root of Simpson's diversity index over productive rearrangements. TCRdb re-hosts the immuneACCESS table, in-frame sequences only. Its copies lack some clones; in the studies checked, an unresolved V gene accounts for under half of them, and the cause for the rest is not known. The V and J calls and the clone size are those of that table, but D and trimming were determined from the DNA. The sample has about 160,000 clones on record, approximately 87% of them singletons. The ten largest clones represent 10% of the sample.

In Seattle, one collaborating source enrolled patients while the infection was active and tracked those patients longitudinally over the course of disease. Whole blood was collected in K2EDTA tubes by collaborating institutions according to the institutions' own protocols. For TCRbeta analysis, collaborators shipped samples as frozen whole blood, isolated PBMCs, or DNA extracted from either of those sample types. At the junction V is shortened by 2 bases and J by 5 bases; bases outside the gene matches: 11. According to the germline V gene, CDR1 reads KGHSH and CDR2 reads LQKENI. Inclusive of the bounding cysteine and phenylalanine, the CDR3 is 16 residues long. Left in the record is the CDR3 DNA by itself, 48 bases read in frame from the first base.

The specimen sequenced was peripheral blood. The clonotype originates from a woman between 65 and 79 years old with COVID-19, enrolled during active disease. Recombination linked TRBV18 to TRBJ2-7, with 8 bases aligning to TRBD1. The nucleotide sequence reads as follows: TGTGCCAGCTCACCAACAGGACAGGGTATTCAGGACGAGCAGTACTTC. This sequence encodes CASSPTGQGIQDEQYF.